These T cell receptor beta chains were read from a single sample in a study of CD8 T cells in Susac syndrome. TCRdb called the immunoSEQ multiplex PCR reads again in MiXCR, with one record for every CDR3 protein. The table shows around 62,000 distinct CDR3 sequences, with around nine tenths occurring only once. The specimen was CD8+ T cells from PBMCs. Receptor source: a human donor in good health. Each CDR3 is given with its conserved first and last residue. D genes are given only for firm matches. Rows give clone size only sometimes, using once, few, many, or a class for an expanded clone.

CDR3: CASSSSGSSYNEQFF
DNA: TGTGCCAGCAGTTCTAGCGGAAGCTCCTACAATGAGCAGTTCTTC
size: -
V: TRBV6-5
J: TRBJ2-1
D: TRBD2

CDR3: CASSTLTSAPYNEQFF
DNA: TGTGCCAGCAGCACACTTACTAGCGCGCCTTACAATGAGCAGTTCTTC
size: once
V: TRBV7-3
J: TRBJ2-1
D: TRBD2

CDR3: CSVRGLYEQYF
DNA: TGCAGCGTTCGGGGGCTGTACGAGCAGTACTTC
size: -
V: TRBV29-1
J: TRBJ2-7
D: -

CDR3: CASSLEDRELNIQYF
DNA: TGTGCCAGCAGCTTGGAGGACAGGGAGTTAAACATTCAGTACTTC
size: -
V: TRBV5-5
J: TRBJ2-4
D: TRBD1

CDR3: CASSEKESEKLFF
DNA: TGTGCCAGCAGTGAGAAGGAGAGTGAAAAACTGTTTTTT
size: -
V: TRBV6-1
J: TRBJ1-4
D: -

CDR3: CASSLSRTVYHTEAFF
DNA: TGTGCCAGCAGTTTATCTCGGACAGTCTACCACACTGAAGCTTTCTTT
size: -
V: TRBV27
J: TRBJ1-1
D: -

CDR3: CSASLGDYEQYF
DNA: TGCAGTGCTAGTTTAGGAGACTACGAGCAGTACTTC
size: -
V: TRBV20-1
J: TRBJ2-7
D: -

CDR3: CASSSVGQGAETQYF
DNA: TGTGCCAGCAGCAGCGTGGGACAGGGGGCGGAGACCCAGTACTTC
size: -
V: TRBV7-2
J: TRBJ2-5
D: TRBD1

CDR3: CATSLDRGQQPQHF
DNA: TGTGCCACCTCGCTAGACAGGGGGCAACAGCCCCAGCATTTT
size: -
V: TRBV19
J: TRBJ1-5
D: TRBD1

CDR3: CASSPGLGYNEQFF
DNA: TGTGCCAGCAGTCCGGGACTAGGTTACAATGAGCAGTTCTTC
size: -
V: TRBV28
J: TRBJ2-1
D: TRBD2

CDR3: CSAQSPGGWDEQFF
DNA: TGCAGTGCCCAGTCCCCCGGGGGATGGGATGAGCAGTTCTTC
size: -
V: TRBV20-1
J: TRBJ2-1
D: -

CDR3: CASRERGNEQFF
DNA: TGTGCCAGCAGGGAGAGGGGTAATGAGCAGTTCTTC
size: -
V: TRBV12-3/TRBV12-4
J: TRBJ2-1
D: -

CDR3: CSARGLAGWAQYF
DNA: TGCAGTGCTAGGGGGCTAGCGGGGTGGGCCCAGTACTTC
size: -
V: TRBV20-1
J: TRBJ2-5
D: TRBD2

CDR3: CASSYRAANEKLFF
DNA: TGTGCCAGCAGCTACCGGGCCGCGAATGAAAAACTGTTTTTT
size: -
V: TRBV7-9
J: TRBJ1-4
D: -

CDR3: CASSYQGQGASPLHF
DNA: TGTGCCAGCAGTTACCAAGGACAGGGGGCTTCACCCCTCCACTTT
size: -
V: TRBV6-2/TRBV6-3
J: TRBJ1-6
D: TRBD1

CDR3: CASRGGNNEQFF
DNA: TGCGCCAGCAGGGGGGGCAACAATGAGCAGTTCTTC
size: once
V: TRBV4-1
J: TRBJ2-1
D: -

CDR3: CATSDSSSQPQHF
DNA: TGTGCCACCAGTGATTCCTCCAGTCAGCCCCAGCATTTT
size: -
V: TRBV24-1
J: TRBJ1-5
D: -

CDR3: CASTPIGGLGYTF
DNA: TGTGCCAGCACTCCAATCGGGGGTCTAGGCTACACCTTC
size: -
V: TRBV12-3/TRBV12-4
J: TRBJ1-2
D: -

CDR3: CASSGRQQLSYEQYF
DNA: TGTGCCAGCAGCGGTAGACAGCAACTCTCCTACGAGCAGTACTTC
size: -
V: TRBV5-6
J: TRBJ2-7
D: -

CDR3: CASSPRGTAENKNTEAFF
DNA: TGCGCCAGCAGCCCTCGAGGGACAGCCGAAAACAAGAACACTGAAGCTTTCTTT
size: -
V: TRBV4-1
J: TRBJ1-1
D: TRBD1

CDR3: CASSPPSSGEYQETQYF
DNA: TGTGCCAGCTCACCACCGAGTAGCGGGGAGTACCAAGAGACCCAGTACTTC
size: -
V: TRBV18
J: TRBJ2-5
D: TRBD2

CDR3: CASSYNPRTGRDEKLFF
DNA: TGTGCCAGCAGCTACAACCCAAGGACAGGGAGGGACGAAAAACTGTTTTTT
size: -
V: TRBV7-8
J: TRBJ1-4
D: TRBD1

CDR3: CASSDPTEAGDEQFF
DNA: TGCGCCAGCAGTGATCCGACGGAGGCAGGGGATGAGCAGTTCTTC
size: -
V: TRBV10-2
J: TRBJ2-1
D: -

CDR3: CASSSLTGRPDEQYF
DNA: TGTGCCAGCAGTTCACTAACGGGACGACCGGACGAGCAGTACTTC
size: -
V: TRBV7-2
J: TRBJ2-7
D: -

CDR3: CASSPAPLEPPETQYF
DNA: TGTGCCAGCAGCCCGGCCCCACTAGAGCCACCAGAGACCCAGTACTTC
size: -
V: TRBV5-4
J: TRBJ2-5
D: -

CDR3: CASSLLAGGIETQYF
DNA: TGCGCCAGCAGCCTTCTAGCGGGGGGGATTGAGACCCAGTACTTC
size: -
V: TRBV4-1
J: TRBJ2-5
D: TRBD2

CDR3: CASSVGGRGGDQPQHF
DNA: TGTGCCAGCAGCGTAGGGGGGCGGGGAGGAGATCAGCCCCAGCATTTT
size: -
V: TRBV9
J: TRBJ1-5
D: -

CDR3: CASSQTTDREAYEQYF
DNA: TGCGCCAGCAGTCAAACTACCGACAGGGAAGCCTACGAGCAGTACTTC
size: few
V: TRBV23-1
J: TRBJ2-7
D: TRBD1

CDR3: CASEGVGELFF
DNA: TGTGCCAGCGAAGGGGTCGGGGAGCTGTTTTTT
size: -
V: TRBV28
J: TRBJ2-2
D: -

CDR3: CSVEGLAGAWSSYNEQFF
DNA: TGCAGCGTTGAAGGGCTAGCGGGGGCCTGGAGCTCCTACAATGAGCAGTTCTTC
size: -
V: TRBV29-1
J: TRBJ2-1
D: TRBD2

CDR3: CASSAGQSSYNEQFF
DNA: TGTGCCAGCTCGGCAGGGCAAAGCTCCTACAATGAGCAGTTCTTC
size: -
V: TRBV2
J: TRBJ2-1
D: -

CDR3: CASSPQGDRMNTEAFF
DNA: TGTGCCAGCAGTCCCCAGGGTGACCGCATGAACACTGAAGCTTTCTTT
size: once
V: TRBV12-3/TRBV12-4
J: TRBJ1-1
D: -

CDR3: CASSQGGTSGSYEQYF
DNA: TGCGCCAGCAGCCAAGGTGGGACTAGCGGCTCCTACGAGCAGTACTTC
size: -
V: TRBV4-1
J: TRBJ2-7
D: TRBD2

CDR3: CASSFSGGADTQYF
DNA: TGTGCCAGCAGTTTTAGCGGGGGGGCAGATACGCAGTATTTT
size: -
V: TRBV12-3/TRBV12-4
J: TRBJ2-3
D: TRBD2

CDR3: CSVDRDRGSGEQFF
DNA: TGCAGCGTGGACCGGGACAGGGGTTCGGGTGAGCAGTTCTTC
size: -
V: TRBV29-1
J: TRBJ2-1
D: TRBD1

CDR3: CASGSTSSYNSPLHF
DNA: TGTGCCAGCGGGTCTACGAGCTCCTATAATTCACCCCTCCACTTT
size: -
V: TRBV12-3/TRBV12-4
J: TRBJ1-6
D: -

CDR3: CASSQDSETGPTYGYTF
DNA: TGCGCCAGCAGCCAAGATTCCGAGACAGGGCCTACCTATGGCTACACCTTC
size: -
V: TRBV4-3
J: TRBJ1-2
D: TRBD1

CDR3: CASQGSGANVLTF
DNA: TGTGCCAGCCAGGGGTCTGGGGCCAACGTCCTGACTTTC
size: -
V: TRBV25-1
J: TRBJ2-6
D: -

CDR3: CASSRSRGLAGGGRELFF
DNA: TGTGCCAGCAGCCGGAGCCGTGGACTAGCGGGGGGCGGCCGGGAGCTGTTTTTT
size: -
V: TRBV7-7
J: TRBJ2-2
D: TRBD2

CDR3: CAIKEGANYEQYF
DNA: TGTGCCATCAAGGAGGGGGCTAACTACGAGCAGTACTTC
size: -
V: TRBV10-3
J: TRBJ2-7
D: -

CDR3: CASSLRSVTYNEQFF
DNA: TGTGCCAGCAGCCTAAGAAGTGTGACCTACAATGAGCAGTTCTTC
size: -
V: TRBV27
J: TRBJ2-1
D: -